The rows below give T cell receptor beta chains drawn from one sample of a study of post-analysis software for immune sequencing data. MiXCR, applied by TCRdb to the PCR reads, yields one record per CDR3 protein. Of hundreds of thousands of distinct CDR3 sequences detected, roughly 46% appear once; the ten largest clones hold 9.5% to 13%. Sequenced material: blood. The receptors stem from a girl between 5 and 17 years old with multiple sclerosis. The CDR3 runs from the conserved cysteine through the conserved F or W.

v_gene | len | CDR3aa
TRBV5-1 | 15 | CASSVASGTYNEQFF
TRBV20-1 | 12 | CSAREDAYEQYF
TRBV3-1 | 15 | CASSPLGQGGEKLFF
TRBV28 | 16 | CASSLTSGRGGDTQYF
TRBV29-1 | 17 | CSVEGVAGDSTYNEQFF
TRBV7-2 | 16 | CASSLPGTGSTYEQYF
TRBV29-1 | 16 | CSVELPARQGALEAFF
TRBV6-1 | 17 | CASRQLVEGATNEKLFF
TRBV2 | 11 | CASSETQGGTF
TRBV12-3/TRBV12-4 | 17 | CASSPFSGQGLYNEQFF
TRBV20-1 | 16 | CSVGLYWEASYNEQFF
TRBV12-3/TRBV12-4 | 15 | CASSPRWGGTDTEYF
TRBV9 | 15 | CASSPRTPLQETQYF
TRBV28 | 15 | CASSFPRGRSYEQYF
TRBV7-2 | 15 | CASSPAGRANYGYTF
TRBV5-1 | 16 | CASSLDTPGPYNEQFF
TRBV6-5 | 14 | CASSYGVGRETQYF
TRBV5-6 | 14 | CASSRTSGSETQYF
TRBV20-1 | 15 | CSARGRGVRTDTQYF
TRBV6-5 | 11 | CASTSWETQYF
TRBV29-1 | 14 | CSVRGLAAIGEQYF
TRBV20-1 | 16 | CSASLGSSASNYGYTF